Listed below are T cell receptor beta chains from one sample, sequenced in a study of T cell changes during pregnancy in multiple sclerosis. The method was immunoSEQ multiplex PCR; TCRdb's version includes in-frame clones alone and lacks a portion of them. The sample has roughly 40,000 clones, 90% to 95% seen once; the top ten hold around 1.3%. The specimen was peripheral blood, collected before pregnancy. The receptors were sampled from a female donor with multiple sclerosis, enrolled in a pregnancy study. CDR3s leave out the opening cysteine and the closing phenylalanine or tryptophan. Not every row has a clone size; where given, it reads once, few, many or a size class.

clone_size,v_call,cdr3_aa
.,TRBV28,ATESGQGGTEAF
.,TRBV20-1,SARVDQAF
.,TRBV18,ASSPDLYRGHSAVLEQY
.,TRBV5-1,ASSLMGQGSEKLF
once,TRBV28,ASSFSSGLTYGYT
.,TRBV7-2,ASSLDQQLYGYT
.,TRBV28,ASSGEGLADNEQF
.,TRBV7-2,ASNQGQSAYGYT
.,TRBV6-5,ASSYALDYNEQF
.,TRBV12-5,ASGLVLTSGRTGETQY
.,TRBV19,ASSMNERQPHSNQPQH
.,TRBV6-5,ASNNRTGWFAEQY
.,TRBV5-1,ASRLTGTGNTDTQY
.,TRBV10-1,ASSESSSGRIGEQF
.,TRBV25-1,ASSVGGTQY
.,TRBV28,ASVGGFHGYT
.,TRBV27,ASSYKQGATEAF
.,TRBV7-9,ASSWTSSNEQF
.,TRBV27,ASSLFQGWTEAF
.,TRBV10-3,AISGLAQSYEQF
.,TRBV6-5,ASGQGGNTIY
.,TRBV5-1,ASSLESSGVYNEQF
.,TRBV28,ASATNSGELF
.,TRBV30,AWTGQGISYT
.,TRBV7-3,ASSLFGLAGYNEQF
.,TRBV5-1,ASSLAAGPYEQY
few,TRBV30,AWILANYGYT
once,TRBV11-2,ASSLSAGSSYEQY
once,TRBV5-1,ASSLAAAGWVADTQY